This T cell receptor beta chain was sequenced in a study of CD8 T cells in ankylosing spondylitis (dated by TCRdb to the late 2010s). Broadly, across the study: The study profiled T cell receptor beta repertoires in healthy donors and ankylosing spondylitis patients to find disease-linked TCR variants. The full study cohort was made up of about two dozen ankylosing spondylitis patients and 108 healthy donors. Samples of peripheral blood were taken, and for ankylosing spondylitis patients, synovial fluid was collected as well.

About this clonotype: The specificity of this receptor is unknown. It has no much larger one-base neighbor in the sample; base qualities were not kept.

Sequenced using an Illumina HiSeq 2500. Quantitative 5'-RACE with molecular barcodes was used to prepare TCR beta libraries. For the original study's pipeline: Disease-linked TCR variants were identified with a new computational method built on a probabilistic model of VDJ rearrangement. Using fastp trimming at Q25 and MiXCR clonotype assembly, TCRdb reanalyzed the public sequencing data and kept in-frame beta chains. Entries are consolidated by CDR3 protein sequence, retaining the most common genes and DNA. TCRdb, not the original authors, processed these V and J calls. This sample comprises about 150,000 distinct CDR3 sequences, about a third of them detected only once. The ten top clones hold around 6.2% of the sample. From the germline V gene, CDR1 is SGHRS and CDR2 is YFSETQ. The CDR3 contains 13 residues, cysteine and phenylalanine counted. Of all the DNA, just the CDR3 is kept, 39 bases in frame from base 1. V loses 0 bases, J loses 8 bases, and the germline ends lie 9 bases apart.

Broader findings and caveats from the paper: Blood from ankylosing spondylitis patients appeared to be characterized by a TCR beta motif made up of several highly homologous amino acid variants. The disease-linked clones had a CD8+ phenotype and were found at relatively low frequencies in peripheral blood. The disease-linked clones were reported as significantly enriched in matched synovial fluid samples from ankylosing spondylitis patients. Some TCR beta motif variants had previously been reported in synovial fluid and blood of reactive arthritis patients, which suggested common disease-initiation mechanisms.

Synovial fluid samples were matched to blood samples from the same ankylosing spondylitis patients. Here the chain combines TRBV5-1 and TRBJ2-1; the D region may be TRBD1 or TRBD2, each matching 5 bases equally. This receptor was identified in a male donor with ankylosing spondylitis. The sequenced sample was synovial fluid, either unsorted or a sorted T cell fraction (not recorded which). The nucleotides read TGCGCCAGCAGCTTGGCAGGGCGGGATGAGCAGTTCTTC. It translates to CASSLAGRDEQFF.